The next 8 T cell receptor beta chains were all read from a single sample in a study of response to subunit inactivated influenza vaccine. TCRdb itself ran the RT-PCR reads through MiXCR, one entry per CDR3 protein. The repertoire consists of 500,000 to 600,000 distinct CDR3 sequences, with under 9% occurring once and the leading ten covering 10% to 15%. The sample consisted of PBMCs from blood, taken roughly 24 months after vaccination. The receptors here all came from a man between 50 and 69 years old who received an inactivated influenza vaccine.

The V gene is TRBV5-1, the J gene TRBJ1-1; maybe TRBD1 (6 bases). In germline, CDR1 is SGHRS, CDR2 YFSETQ. This CDR3 is built from 14 residues. V lost 3 bases, J lost 8 bases, and 17 bases lay in between. CDR3 sequence: CASSSHLGQPEAFF. CDR3 DNA: TGCGCCAGCAGCTCCCATTTAGGACAGCCCGAAGCTTTCTTT.

This clonotype was seen only a few times. The rearrangement uses TRBV2 and TRBJ2-2; 12 positions match TRBD2. Germline V gene lookup returns CDR1 SNHLY and CDR2 FYNNEI. V was pared by 6 bases and J by 3 bases, with 2 bases of the junction left unmatched. The CDR3 runs 15 residues. This CDR3 reads CASRRLAGDTGELFF. CDR3 bases: TGTGCCAGCAGGCGACTAGCGGGAGACACCGGGGAGCTGTTTTTT.

The sample holds many counts of this clonotype. This chain connects TRBV6-5 to TRBJ1-1; D is unclear. Trimming cost V 3 bases and J 1 base, with 6 bases left between them. The CDR3 has 13 amino acids. Germline V gene lookup returns CDR1 MNHEY and CDR2 SVGAGI. CDR3 region: CASSYGWNTEAFF. DNA of the CDR3: TGTGCCAGCAGTTATGGGTGGAACACTGAAGCTTTCTTT.

This clonotype was counted at least ten times. This chain joins TRBV27 and TRBJ1-1; D is uncertain. V was shortened by 3 bases and J by 0 bases, with 14 bases between the two germline ends. CDR3 size: 16 residues. Germline CDR1 and CDR2: MNHEY and SMNVEV (reference sequence). The CDR3 loop reads CASSFNIGHVNTEAFF. The CDR3 nucleotides are TGTGCCAGCAGTTTTAATATTGGGCACGTGAACACTGAAGCTTTCTTT.

This clonotype has just a few counts. This chain links TRBV6-5 with TRBJ1-6; D not resolved. Trimming took off 0 bases at V and 12 bases at J, with 12 bases between the two ends. The CDR3 is made up of 14 amino acids. CDR1 is MNHEY, CDR2 SVGAGI, per germline. The CDR3 reads CASSYSFSLEPLHF. The CDR3 DNA sequence: TGTGCCAGCAGTTACTCGTTTTCCTTGGAACCCCTCCACTTT.

This clonotype was picked up many times. The V call is TRBV5-1, the J call TRBJ2-7; no reliable D call. This CDR3 has 12 residues. The V gene's germline CDR1 is SGHRS and CDR2 YFSETQ. V lost 4 bases and J 3 bases, leaving 8 bases between the germline ends. The CDR3 nucleotides are TGCGCCAGCAGCGAAACGCGCTACGAGCAGTACTTC. Translated: CASSETRYEQYF. The entire variable domain, with the rest obtained from reference TRBV5-1 and TRBJ2-7, is as follows: KAGVTQTPRYLIKTRGQQVTLSCSPISGHRSVSWYQQTPGQGLQFLFEYFSETQRNKGNFPGRFSGRQFSNSRSEMNVSTLELGDSALYLCASSETRYEQYFGPGTRLTVT.

J is TRBJ2-7 and V is TRBV28; tentatively, D is TRBD1 or TRBD2 (7 bases each). CDR3 size: 15 residues. V was clipped by 6 bases and J by 6 bases, with 21 bases between them. Germline V gene sequence: CDR1 MDHEN, CDR2 SYDVKM. The CDR3 nucleotides read TGTGCCAGCAGCACTCAGGGGGGAGGGACGGGCGAGCAGTACTTC. Residues: CASSTQGGGTGEQYF.

The chain employs TRBV6-1 and TRBJ2-3; no reliable D call. Trimming pared 7 bases from V and 6 bases from J, leaving 14 bases between. Germline V gene data show CDR1 as MNHNS and CDR2 as SASEGT. The CDR3 sequence is 13 residues long. The CDR3 nucleotides are TGTGCCAGCACCACCACCGCCCACGATACGCAGTATTTT. It is translated as CASTTTAHDTQYF.